This section outlines one TCR beta chain sequence together with its context. What it binds is not known. Noted time point: week 11, during vaccination. Alongside topical imiquimod, each dose of vaccine comprised 300 ug of mutant IDH1 20-mer peptide. These data are taken from a study of a mutant IDH1 vaccine in newly diagnosed glioma. Study-level background: Onset of vaccination occurred 4-6 weeks following radiotherapy alone, or with temozolomide cycles. Previous treatment comprised radiotherapy, temozolomide, or both, mostly both.

Points from the study as a whole: The vaccine induced immune responses, and these occurred in roughly 93% of patients.

Sequencing used immunoSEQ multiplex PCR; TCRdb keeps in-frame clones, though not all of them. Counted here are 50,000 to 60,000 clones, more than 85% occurring once; the ten biggest clones make up more than 2%. The CDR3 runs to 20 residues. V lost 4 bases, J lost 4 bases, and 15 bases stayed unmatched. CDR1 is LGHNA and CDR2 is YSLEER in the germline V gene. The receptor comes from a man aged 50 to 59 with glioma. This specimen consisted of PBMCs, obtained from a glioma patient whose treatment included an IDH1 peptide vaccine. The genes are TRBV4-3 and TRBJ2-6; 11 bases align to TRBD2. This chain's CDR3 is CASSRHTSGGPRTGANVLTF. The DNA for the CDR3 is TGCGCCAGCAGCCGACATACTAGCGGGGGCCCCAGAACCGGGGCCAACGTCCTGACTTTC.